The 5 T cell receptor beta chains below come from one sample, sequenced in a study of regulatory T cells in long-lasting Graves disease. With iRepertoire HTBI primers and Arm-PCR of CDR3 regions, TCR beta libraries were built. MiXCR was run by TCRdb on the multiplex PCR reads, yielding one entry per CDR3 protein. The repertoire holds approximately 500,000 distinct CDR3 sequences, approximately 21% seen once, with around 7% in the top ten. Time point noted: persistent/refractory GD, antithyroid drugs over 5 years with positive TRAb. From PBMCs, RNA was extracted and then used to make the TCR library. The source was peripheral blood mononuclear cells (PBMCs), collected when the disease was refractory, from a patient treated with antithyroid drugs. The receptors were sampled from a female donor with Graves disease.

The chain joins TRBV10-3 to TRBJ2-1; TRBD1 is a possible D gene (6 bases). The germline CDR1 and CDR2 sequences are ENHRY and SYGVKD. Trimming stripped 2 bases from V and 10 bases from J, with 15 bases between. This CDR3 has 14 residues. The CDR3 sequence is CAISEGAGVREQFF. CDR3 DNA: TGTGCCATCAGTGAGGGGGCAGGGGTTCGGGAGCAGTTCTTC.

This clonotype appeared a few times. The gene calls are TRBV20-1 and TRBJ2-7; D is unresolved. The V and J ends lost 4 bases and 2 bases respectively, with 18 bases between them. This CDR3 spans 15 amino acids. Germline values: CDR1 DFQATT, CDR2 SNEGSKA (reference sequence). The DNA of the CDR3 is TGCAGTGCTATGGGCCTGGGGTCACGTCCCTACGAGCAGTACTTC. The encoded protein is CSAMGLGSRPYEQYF.

This clonotype was recorded at least ten times. The V and J genes are TRBV25-1 and TRBJ1-2, with no clear D. The CDR3 spans 14 residues. V lost 6 bases, J lost 3 bases, and 14 bases lay in between. CDR1 is MGHDK, CDR2 SYGVNS, per germline. This CDR3 is CASRRTVDDYGYTF. CDR3 DNA: TGTGCCAGCAGGAGGACGGTTGATGACTATGGCTACACCTTC.

The sample holds a few counts of this clonotype. The rearrangement joins TRBV20-1 to TRBJ2-7; D unclear. Trimming shortened V by 0 bases and J by 7 bases, and 13 bases separated the two germline ends. This CDR3 has 13 amino acids. In germline, CDR1 is DFQATT, CDR2 SNEGSKA (reference sequence). DNA of the CDR3: TGCAGTGCTAGAGATACCCCCCGCGAGGAGCAGTACTTC. Its protein is CSARDTPREEQYF.

This clonotype was observed at least ten times. This chain joins TRBV12-3 or TRBV12-4 and TRBJ1-1; TRBD1 matches 7 bases. Trimming removed 6 bases from V and 2 bases from J; junction bases left unmatched: 12. CDR3 length equals 16 residues. In nucleotides, the CDR3 is TGTGCCAGCAGACTAACCAGGGGGTGGGGCAACACTGAAGCTTTCTTT. Residues: CASRLTRGWGNTEAFF.